Following are 19 T cell receptor beta chains from one sample sequenced in a study of cytomegalovirus exposure and HLA in healthy donors. With 60 Vbeta and 13 Jbeta primers, the PCR was carried out. The repertoire was sequenced with immunoSEQ multiplex PCR; TCRdb's copy has only in-frame clones and lacks some. The sample includes around 99,000 clones, around 77% of them seen just once. The sample consisted of PBMCs. These receptor sequences come from a man in his forties in good health and CMV-seronegative.

The chain uses TRBV6-6 and TRBJ1-1; possible D gene TRBD1, 5 bases. Trimming cost V 2 bases and J 1 base, with 8 bases left between them. The CDR3 runs to 14 residues. Germline assignment: CDR1 MNHNY and CDR2 SVGAGI (reference sequence). The CDR3 loop reads CASSYPGQNTEAFF. The CDR3 region has the DNA TGTGCCAGCAGTTACCCCGGACAGAACACTGAAGCTTTCTTT.

V usage is TRBV11-2 and J usage is TRBJ2-5; weak D call: TRBD1 (5 bases). Deletions cut 0 bases from V and 9 bases from J, with 5 bases between. The germline V gene has CDR1 SGHAT and CDR2 FQNNGV. The CDR3 contains 11 residues. The chain's CDR3 is CASSLEGAQYF. The CDR3 DNA sequence: TGTGCCAGCAGCTTAGAAGGGGCCCAGTACTTC.

The rearrangement joins TRBV6-5 to TRBJ2-1, with a possible D match to TRBD2 (5 bases). This CDR3 region has 15 residues. Per germline, CDR1 MNHEY and CDR2 SVGAGI. Between the trimmed V and J ends, which lost 5 bases and 1 base, there was a span of 12 bases. The CDR3 nucleotides are TGTGCCAGCAGTGTAAGGCGGGTATCCTACAATGAGCAGTTCTTC. This gives the protein CASSVRRVSYNEQFF.

This clone has just one count. V is TRBV27 and J is TRBJ2-3; perhaps TRBD2 as D (5 bases). The V gene lost 2 bases and the J gene lost 2 bases, with 14 bases spanning the gap. The CDR3 totals 16 residues. Germline V gene data show CDR1 as MNHEY and CDR2 as SMNVEV (reference sequence). The CDR3 protein is CASSLLPSTATDTQYF. The CDR3 DNA reads as TGTGCCAGCAGTTTACTCCCTAGCACCGCCACAGATACGCAGTATTTT.

This clone came up once. J is TRBJ2-7 and V is TRBV7-9; tentative D call: TRBD2 (7 bases). Between the trimmed V and J ends, which lost 5 bases and 6 bases, there was a span of 20 bases. The CDR3 has 15 amino acids. Germline CDR1 reads SEHNR; CDR2 reads FQNEAQ (reference sequence). The CDR3 region has the DNA TGTGCCAGCAGCCCCTTAGATACAGGGAGGGGCGAGCAGTACTTC. It yields the protein CASSPLDTGRGEQYF.

The gene calls are TRBV6-5 and TRBJ2-7; no definite D call. The V gene's germline CDR1 is MNHEY and CDR2 SVGAGI. With 6 bases removed from V and 0 bases from J, the gap between germline ends came to 12 bases. The CDR3 consists of 14 residues. The CDR3 coding sequence is TGTGCCAGCAGCTACCGTGCTAACTCCTACGAGCAGTACTTC. Its translation is CASSYRANSYEQYF.

This chain uses TRBV5-1 with TRBJ1-2; D perhaps matches TRBD1 (6 bases). V gave up 3 bases and J gave up 7 bases, with 16 bases separating them. Germline CDR1 reads SGHRS; CDR2 reads YFSETQ. The CDR3 length is 14 residues. CDR3 coding DNA: TGCGCCAGCAGCTCCAACAGGGAGTTCTTTGGCTACACCTTC. Protein sequence: CASSSNREFFGYTF.

This clone was seen a handful of times. This chain uses TRBV30 with TRBJ1-5, with TRBD1 matching over 9 bases. Germline loops: CDR1 GTSNPN, CDR2 SVGIG (reference sequence). The CDR3 length is 14 residues. J gave up 10 bases and V 1 base, and 8 bases lay outside the gene matches. CDR3 in DNA: TGTGCCTGGAGTGGGACAGGGGACAGTTCCCCCCAGCATTTT. Translation: CAWSGTGDSSPQHF.

The chain is built from TRBV19 and TRBJ1-5; 8 positions agree with TRBD1. Germline V lookup: CDR1 LNHDA, CDR2 SQIVND (reference sequence). V lost 8 bases to trimming and J lost 6 bases; unmatched junction nucleotides: 6. The CDR3 has 13 residues. The CDR3 DNA reads TGTGCCAGTTGTCGACAGGGGCCTCAGCCCCAGCATTTT. This codes for CASCRQGPQPQHF.

This rearrangement joins TRBV9 to TRBJ1-5; tentative D call: TRBD1 (5 bases). Germline CDR1 is SGDLS and CDR2 is YYNGEE. This CDR3 has 14 residues. The V and J ends lost 7 bases and 0 bases respectively, with 11 bases between them. CDR3 bases: TGTGCCAGCTCCGGGGGTTATAGCAATCAGCCCCAGCATTTT. Amino acid sequence: CASSGGYSNQPQHF.

The DNA of the CDR3 is TGTGCCAGCAGCCAATCTTTGGAGGGGCCCCAGCATTTT. This codes for CASSQSLEGPQHF. The rearrangement joins TRBV7-8 to TRBJ1-5; D gene ambiguous. V was cut by 5 bases and J by 9 bases, with 14 bases left in between. Looked up from germline, CDR1 is SGHVS and CDR2 is FQNEAQ. The CDR3 runs 13 residues.

J is TRBJ1-3 and V is TRBV9; TRBD1 is a possible D gene (5 bases). Trimming took 0 bases from V and 2 from J, leaving 12 bases between them. The V gene's germline CDR1 is SGDLS and CDR2 YYNGEE. This CDR3 has 16 amino acids. This CDR3 is CASSVAVQGTGNTIYF. The CDR3 nucleotides read TGTGCCAGCAGCGTAGCCGTCCAGGGTACTGGAAACACCATATATTTT.

The V call is TRBV5-1, the J call TRBJ2-7; no clear D gene. This CDR3 region has 14 residues. From germline, CDR1 is SGHRS and CDR2 YFSETQ. Trimming left V 1 base short and J 5 bases short, with 13 bases between. This CDR3 reads CASSLSRNYDEQYF. For the CDR3, the DNA is TGCGCCAGCAGCTTGTCACGGAACTACGACGAGCAGTACTTC.

Comments on this clone: One end of the junction fails to match germline, which may point to a read error. The rearrangement links TRBV7-2 to TRBJ1-6; 8 positions match TRBD1. Looked up from germline, CDR1 is SGHTA and CDR2 is FQGNSA. The CDR3 runs to 13 residues. CDR3 loop: CASSPNRGDKAEF. DNA of the CDR3: TGTGCCAGCAGCCCCAACAGGGGGGATAAGGCCGAATTT.

Only a few counts were recorded for this clone. CDR3 in amino acids: CAWRRRQGPYEQYF. The DNA of the CDR3 is TGTGCCTGGAGACGTCGACAGGGGCCCTACGAGCAGTACTTC. The chain uses TRBV30 and TRBJ2-7; TRBD1 matches at 8 bases. The V and J ends lost 3 bases and 2 bases, in that order; junction bases with no gene match: 6. CDR1 and CDR2 from the germline V gene are GTSNPN and SVGIG (reference sequence). The CDR3 loop spans 14 amino acids.

The chain carries TRBV28 and TRBJ2-7, with 7 bases identical to TRBD2. This CDR3 has 15 residues. The V segment lost 11 bases and the J segment 5 bases; nucleotides outside the gene matches: 18. Germline assignment: CDR1 MDHEN and CDR2 SYDVKM. CDR3 sequence (DNA): TGTGCCGGCACCCGGGGGAGGGGAGCGTCCCACGAGCAGTACTTC. Protein sequence: CAGTRGRGASHEQYF.

The chain links TRBV25-1 to TRBJ2-7; 8 nucleotides match TRBD1. The V gene end was trimmed by 5 bases and the J gene end by 3 bases; junction bases not matched to a gene: 6. Germline assignment: CDR1 MGHDK and CDR2 SYGVNS. This CDR3 contains 14 residues. CDR3 in DNA: TGTGCCAGCAGTCGGTCACAGGGGGGCTACGAGCAGTACTTC. Protein: CASSRSQGGYEQYF.

Comment on this clone: Compared with germline, one end of the junction differs, possibly owing to a read error. CDR3 nucleotide sequence: TGTTCCAGCGACAGGGTGAACACTGAAGCTTTCTTT. Translated: CSSDRVNTEAFF. The rearrangement links TRBV7-9 to TRBJ1-1; TRBD1 aligns across 7 bases. Germline CDR1 SEHNR, CDR2 FQNEAQ (reference sequence). The CDR3 length is 12 residues.

This clone occurred once. The rearrangement joins TRBV11-2 to TRBJ2-3, with TRBD2 identical over 9 bases. J gave up 1 base and V 5 bases, and 13 bases lay outside the gene matches. There are 18 residues in the CDR3. The germline gives CDR1 SGHAT, CDR2 FQNNGV. The CDR3 protein is CASSPSYSGGRGTDTQYF. Here the CDR3 DNA reads TGTGCCAGCAGCCCCTCTTACAGCGGGGGGCGGGGCACAGATACGCAGTATTTT.